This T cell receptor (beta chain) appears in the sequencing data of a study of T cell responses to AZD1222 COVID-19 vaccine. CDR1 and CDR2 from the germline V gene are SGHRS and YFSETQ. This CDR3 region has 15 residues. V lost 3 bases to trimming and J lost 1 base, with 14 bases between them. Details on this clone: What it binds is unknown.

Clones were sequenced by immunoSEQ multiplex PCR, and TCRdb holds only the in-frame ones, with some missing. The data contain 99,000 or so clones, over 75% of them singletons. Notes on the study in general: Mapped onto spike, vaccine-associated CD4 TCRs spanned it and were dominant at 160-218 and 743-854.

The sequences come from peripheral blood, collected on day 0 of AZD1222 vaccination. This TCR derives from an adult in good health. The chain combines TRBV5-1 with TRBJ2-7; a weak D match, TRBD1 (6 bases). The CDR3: CASSSKGHSSYEQYF. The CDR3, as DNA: TGCGCCAGCAGCTCTAAGGGACACTCATCCTACGAGCAGTACTTC.